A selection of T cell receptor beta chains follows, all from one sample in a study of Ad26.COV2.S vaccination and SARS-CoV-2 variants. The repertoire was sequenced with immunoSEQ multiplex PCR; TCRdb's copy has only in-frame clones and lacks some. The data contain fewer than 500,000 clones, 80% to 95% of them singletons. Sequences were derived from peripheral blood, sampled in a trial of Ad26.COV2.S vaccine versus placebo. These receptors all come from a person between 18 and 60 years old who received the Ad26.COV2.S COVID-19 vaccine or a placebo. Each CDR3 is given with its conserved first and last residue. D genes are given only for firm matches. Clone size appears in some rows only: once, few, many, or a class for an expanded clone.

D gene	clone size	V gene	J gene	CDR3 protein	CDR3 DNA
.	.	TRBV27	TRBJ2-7	CASSLGKHYEQYF	TGTGCCAGCAGTCTAGGGAAACACTACGAGCAGTACTTC
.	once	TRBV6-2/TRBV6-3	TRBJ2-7	CASSFTHPYEQYF	TGTGCCAGCAGTTTTACCCACCCGTACGAGCAGTACTTC
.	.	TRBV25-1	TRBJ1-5	CASSEFGGEPQHF	TGTGCCAGCAGTGAATTTGGCGGGGAGCCCCAGCATTTT
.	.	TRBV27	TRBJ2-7	CASSLSGAYEQYF	TGTGCCAGCAGTTTATCCGGGGCGTACGAGCAGTACTTC
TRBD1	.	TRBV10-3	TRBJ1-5	CAISESKGQGGQPQHF	TGTGCCATCAGTGAGTCGAAGGGACAGGGGGGTCAGCCCCAGCATTTT
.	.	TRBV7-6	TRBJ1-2	CASSLAGYGYTF	TGTGCCAGCAGCTTAGCGGGCTATGGCTACACCTTC
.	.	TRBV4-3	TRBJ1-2	CASSHVQGNVGYTF	TGCGCCAGCAGCCATGTACAGGGAAACGTTGGCTACACCTTC
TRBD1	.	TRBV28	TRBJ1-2	CASSSYGDRGYDYGYTF	TGTGCCAGCAGTTCTTATGGGGACAGGGGGTATGACTATGGCTACACCTTC
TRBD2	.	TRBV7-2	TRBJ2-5	CASSLTGTSGHQETQYF	TGTGCCAGCAGCTTAACGGGGACTAGCGGGCACCAAGAGACCCAGTACTTC
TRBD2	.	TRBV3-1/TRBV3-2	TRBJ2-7	CASSQALSGKSSYEQYF	TGTGCCAGCAGCCAAGCTCTTAGCGGGAAGAGCTCCTACGAGCAGTACTTC
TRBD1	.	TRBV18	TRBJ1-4	CASSPTGFTNEKLFF	TGTGCCAGCTCACCGACAGGGTTTACTAATGAAAAACTGTTTTTT
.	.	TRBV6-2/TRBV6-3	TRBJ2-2	CASSYSLALAGELFF	TGTGCCAGCAGTTATTCACTAGCACTCGCCGGGGAGCTGTTTTTT
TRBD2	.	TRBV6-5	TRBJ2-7	CASSRGTSITYEQYF	TGTGCCAGCAGTCGTGGGACTAGTATCACCTACGAGCAGTACTTC
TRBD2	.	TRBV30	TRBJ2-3	CAWSPPGLAGGIDTQYF	TGTGCCTGGAGTCCTCCGGGACTAGCGGGAGGTATAGATACGCAGTATTTT
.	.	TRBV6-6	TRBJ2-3	CASSLTLRGFGTDTQYF	TGTGCCAGCAGTCTCACCCTAAGGGGGTTTGGCACAGATACGCAGTATTTT
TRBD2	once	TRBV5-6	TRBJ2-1	CASSLEFVGGPGEQFF	TGTGCCAGCAGCTTGGAATTTGTGGGAGGGCCGGGTGAGCAGTTCTTC
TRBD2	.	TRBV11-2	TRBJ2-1	CASSSAGTSGIYNEQFF	TGTGCCAGCAGCTCCGCCGGGACTAGCGGGATCTACAATGAGCAGTTCTTC